This T cell receptor (beta chain) was obtained from a study of OX40 agonist ivuxolimab in advanced cancers. Study conclusions and caveats: In CD8+ T cells, expanded clones were on average more numerous than in CD4+.

Turning to this clone: The antigen is undetermined.

Method: immunoSEQ multiplex PCR; TCRdb's copy keeps in-frame clones and lacks some. The sample shows about 50,000 clones, about 82% of them seen only once. Researchers took blood at baseline, on cycle 4 day 1, and on cycle 7 day 1. V shed 6 bases and J shed 1 base, with 12 bases lying between them. The CDR3 covers 14 residues. Germline V gives CDR1 MGHDK, CDR2 SYGVNS. This TCR was sampled from an adult with an advanced solid tumor such as melanoma, head and neck, liver or kidney cancer. V gene TRBV25-1 combines with J gene TRBJ2-5; D possibly corresponds to TRBD1 (5 bases). The sample consisted of CD4+ or CD8+ T cells sorted from blood, taken in a trial of the OX40 agonist ivuxolimab. CDR3 in DNA: TGTGCCAGCAGCCCACCTCAGGGCCAAGAGACCCAGTACTTC. It translates to CASSPPQGQETQYF.